The 20 T cell receptor beta chains in this list originate from one sample, sequenced in a study of cytomegalovirus exposure and HLA in healthy donors. Amplification used 60 Vbeta primers and 13 Jbeta primers. TCRdb's copy holds only in-frame clones and misses some; the assay was immunoSEQ multiplex PCR. The profile covers approximately 130,000 clones, with around four fifths appearing a single time and approximately 1.2% taken by the ten largest. The specimen sequenced was PBMCs. These receptors were obtained from a boy between 5 and 17 years old in good health and CMV-seronegative.

V and J are TRBV9 and TRBJ1-1; D ambiguous. V lost 4 bases and J 4 bases, leaving 11 bases between the germline ends. The CDR3 has 13 amino acids. Per the germline V gene, CDR1 is SGDLS and CDR2 is YYNGEE. In nucleotides, the CDR3 is TGTGCCAGCAGCCCCCTCGAGGGCACTGAAGCTTTCTTT. Amino acids: CASSPLEGTEAFF.

The chain joins TRBV4-2 to TRBJ2-2; 9 bases are shared with TRBD2. V shed 0 bases and J 1 base; nucleotides not matched to a gene: 3. The CDR3 has 17 residues. Germline V gives CDR1 LGHNA, CDR2 YNFKEQ. The CDR3 sequence is CASSQEGREGNTGELFF. CDR3 DNA: TGTGCCAGCAGCCAAGAGGGGCGGGAGGGGAACACCGGGGAGCTGTTTTTT.

The chain has TRBV19 and TRBJ1-1; weak D call: TRBD1 (5 bases). Per the germline V gene, CDR1 is LNHDA and CDR2 is SQIVND (reference sequence). The germline V and J ends were trimmed by 6 bases and 5 bases, with 28 bases remaining between them. This CDR3 is 18 amino acids long. CDR3: CASRIYSGTGTGRTEAFF. CDR3 bases: TGTGCCAGTAGGATATACTCCGGGACTGGGACTGGGAGGACTGAAGCTTTCTTT.

The chain couples TRBV27 to TRBJ1-1, with 10 positions matching TRBD1. The ends lost 6 bases at V and 0 bases at J; junction bases unmatched: 10. The germline V gene has CDR1 MNHEY and CDR2 SMNVEV (reference sequence). The CDR3 sequence is 17 residues long. CDR3 sequence (DNA): TGTGCCAGCAGCCGGACCGGGACAGGGGCCTTGAACACTGAAGCTTTCTTT. Protein product: CASSRTGTGALNTEAFF.

The DNA of the CDR3 is TGTGCCAGCAGTTACTCCGCGGGAGGGAGAGAGACCCAGTACTTC. This gives the protein CASSYSAGGRETQYF. The rearrangement uses TRBV6-5 and TRBJ2-5; TRBD2 aligns across 9 bases. The junction had 3 bases not matched to a gene; V was cut back by 0 bases and J by 4 bases. There are 15 residues in the CDR3. Germline CDR1 and CDR2: MNHEY and SVGAGI.

As regards this clone: One end of the junction varies from germline; a read error may be responsible. The sample has other DNA sequences that encode this CDR3 too. This sequence joins TRBV5-1 and TRBJ1-2; no clear D gene. CDR1 and CDR2 from the germline V gene are SGHRS and YFSETQ. The CDR3 is 11 residues long. The CDR3 loop reads CASSQAGGYTF. The DNA of the CDR3 is TGCGCTAGCAGCCAAGCGGGAGGCTACACCTTC.

The chain combines TRBV27 with TRBJ2-3; TRBD1 might be the D (6 bases). This CDR3 has 17 residues. Between the trimmed V and J ends, which lost 0 bases and 9 bases, there was a span of 22 bases. The germline V gene encodes CDR1 MNHEY and CDR2 SMNVEV (reference sequence). CDR3 sequence: CASSLSPTGIAKGTQYF. CDR3 DNA: TGTGCCAGCAGTTTATCCCCGACAGGCATTGCAAAAGGGACGCAGTATTTT.

Only a few counts were recorded for this clone. The V and J genes are TRBV5-4 and TRBJ2-5; TRBD1 agrees at 8 bases. The V gene end was trimmed by 2 bases and the J gene end by 5 bases; junction bases not matched to a gene: 11. Germline loops: CDR1 SGHNT, CDR2 YYREEE (reference sequence). This CDR3 is 16 amino acids long. CDR3 sequence (DNA): TGTGCCAGCAGCTTTCCGAGGACAGGGATAGGGGAGACCCAGTACTTC. Amino acids: CASSFPRTGIGETQYF. Based on the CDR3 plus reference TRBV5-4 and TRBJ2-5, the full variable domain is ETGVTQSPTHLIKTRGQQVTLRCSSQSGHNTVSWYQQALGQGPQFIFQYYREEENGRGNFPPRFSGLQFPNYSSELNVNALELDDSALYLCASSFPRTGIGETQYFGPGTRLLVL.

This clone was detected only once. V is TRBV2 and J is TRBJ1-1, with 7 nucleotides matching TRBD1. This CDR3 region has 14 residues. CDR1 SNHLY and CDR2 FYNNEI come from the germline V gene. V lost 5 bases to trimming and J lost 2 bases; unmatched junction nucleotides: 5. The CDR3: CASSPGTANTEAFF. CDR3 nucleotides: TGTGCCAGCAGTCCCGGGACAGCCAACACTGAAGCTTTCTTT.

The genes are TRBV19 and TRBJ2-7; perhaps TRBD1 as D (5 bases). V was cut by 4 bases and J by 1 base, with 5 bases left in between. Looked up from germline, CDR1 is LNHDA and CDR2 is SQIVND (reference sequence). This CDR3 spans 12 amino acids. CDR3 in amino acids: CASSTGSYEQYF. In DNA form, the CDR3 reads TGTGCCAGTAGTACAGGGTCCTACGAGCAGTACTTC. The variable domain in full, with the rest retrieved from reference TRBV19 and TRBJ2-7, is DGGITQSPKYLFRKEGQNVTLSCEQNLNHDAMYWYRQDPGQGLRLIYYSQIVNDFQKGDIAEGYSVSREKKESFPLTVTSAQKNPTAFYLCASSTGSYEQYFGPGTRLTVT.

This rearrangement joins TRBV2 to TRBJ2-3, with 12 bases matching TRBD1. The CDR3 sequence is 11 residues long. J lost 15 bases, V lost 10 bases, and 8 bases had no gene match. From germline, CDR1 is SNHLY and CDR2 FYNNEI. The DNA of the CDR3 is TGTGCCAACAGAGGGGACAGGGGGCTTTATTTT. Translation: CANRGDRGLYF. The variable domain in full, with the rest retrieved from reference TRBV2 and TRBJ2-3, is EPEVTQTPSHQVTQMGQEVILRCVPISNHLYFYWYRQILGQKVEFLVSFYNNEISEKSEIFDDQFSVERPDGSNFTLKIRSTKLEDSAMYFCANRGDRGLYFGPGTRLTVL.

The rearrangement links TRBV30 to TRBJ2-5, with TRBD2 matching 8 bases. V lost 0 bases to trimming and J lost 5 bases; unmatched junction nucleotides: 5. Germline CDR1 and CDR2: GTSNPN and SVGIG (reference sequence). This CDR3 has 14 amino acids. CDR3 DNA: TGTGCCTGGAGTGTACCTTCGGGGGGGGAGACCCAGTACTTC. Protein sequence: CAWSVPSGGETQYF.

The genes are TRBV5-1 and TRBJ2-7, with D perhaps TRBD1 (6 bases). V was clipped by 1 base and J by 4 bases, with 15 bases between them. The CDR3 loop spans 15 amino acids. Per germline, CDR1 SGHRS and CDR2 YFSETQ. CDR3 in amino acids: CASSLNAGARYEQYF. The DNA of the CDR3 is TGCGCCAGCAGCTTGAACGCAGGGGCGCGTTACGAGCAGTACTTC.

The chain carries TRBV6-5 and TRBJ2-1; the D gene is possibly TRBD1 (5 bases). CDR3 length equals 13 residues. CDR1 and CDR2 (germline): MNHEY, SVGAGI. Trimming cost V 5 bases and J 12 bases, with 17 bases left between them. The CDR3, as DNA: TGTGCCAGCAGTCCAGGGCGGATAATGAGGCAGTTCTTC. Encoded protein: CASSPGRIMRQFF.

The rearrangement joins TRBV9 to TRBJ2-3; 8 bases match TRBD2. Germline CDR1 reads SGDLS; CDR2 reads YYNGEE. J was trimmed by 1 base and V by 1 base; bases with no gene match: 2. This CDR3 spans 15 amino acids. Written as DNA, the CDR3 is TGTGCCAGCAGCGTACGAGCGGGGGGCACAGATACGCAGTATTTT. Amino acid sequence: CASSVRAGGTDTQYF.

This chain joins TRBV7-2 and TRBJ2-7; TRBD2 aligns across 10 bases. The junction had 1 base not matched to a gene; V was cut back by 5 bases and J by 0 bases. Germline V gene data show CDR1 as SGHTA and CDR2 as FQGNSA. This CDR3 has 14 residues. CDR3 bases: TGTGCCAGCAGCCCTAGCGGGAGCTCCTACGAGCAGTACTTC. Translated, it gives CASSPSGSSYEQYF.

This chain uses TRBV27 with TRBJ2-7, with 8 positions matching TRBD2. The CDR3 loop spans 13 amino acids. Per germline, CDR1 MNHEY and CDR2 SMNVEV (reference sequence). With V trimmed by 8 bases and J by 5 bases, 8 bases remained unmatched. CDR3 DNA sequence: TGTGCCAGCGGTGGACTAGCCTACCACGAGCAGTACTTC. It is translated as CASGGLAYHEQYF.

This clone has a handful of counts. The chain combines TRBV11-2 with TRBJ1-1, with 7 bases matching TRBD1. Germline V gene data show CDR1 as SGHAT and CDR2 as FQNNGV. With V trimmed by 3 bases and J by 0 bases, 7 bases remained unmatched. CDR3 length: 16 residues. This CDR3 is CASSFRQGSLNTEAFF. The DNA of the CDR3 is TGTGCCAGCAGCTTTCGACAGGGCTCCTTGAACACTGAAGCTTTCTTT.

V usage is TRBV29-1 and J usage is TRBJ2-5, with 9 bases matching TRBD1. The end of the DNA fits TRBJ2-7 better, so the J call may be wrong. CDR1 and CDR2 from the germline V gene are SQVTM and ANQGSEA. The CDR3 has 13 residues. The CDR3 here is CSVRQGEDYEQYF. The CDR3 bases are TGCAGCGTAAGACAGGGGGAAGACTACGAGCAGTACTTC.

The chain uses TRBV2 and TRBJ2-1; 14 bases line up with TRBD2. Germline lookup yields CDR1 SNHLY and CDR2 FYNNEI. V was pared by 6 bases and J by 8 bases, with 6 bases of the junction left unmatched. The CDR3 runs 15 residues. The CDR3 is CASSQTSGRVDEQFF. The CDR3, as DNA: TGTGCCAGCAGCCAGACTAGCGGGAGGGTCGATGAGCAGTTCTTC.